The 4 T cell receptor beta chains reported below all come from one sample, sequenced in a study of blood T cells in healthy people across ages. Through a sample-barcoded 5' primer and a J-beta primer mix, a second PCR was run for roughly 6 to 11 cycles. MiXCR, run by TCRdb on the 5' RACE reads, gives a single entry per CDR3 protein. The table shows roughly 700,000 distinct CDR3 sequences, with approximately 49% occurring only once. Sequences were obtained from blood. The receptors were gathered from a woman aged 55 to 70 in good health.

The chain combines TRBV28 with TRBJ2-1; possible D gene TRBD1, 5 bases. This CDR3 has 14 amino acids. The V end lost 3 bases, the J end lost 7 bases, and 13 bases lay between the germline ends. In germline, CDR1 is MDHEN, CDR2 SYDVKM. CDR3 protein: CASSFRQRRNEQFF. The CDR3 DNA is TGTGCCAGCAGTTTCCGACAGAGACGGAATGAGCAGTTCTTC.

This chain connects TRBV15 to TRBJ2-1; 9 bases agree with TRBD1. This CDR3 comprises 15 residues. V shed 4 bases, J shed 13 bases, and the junction held 14 bases outside the gene matches. Per germline, CDR1 LNHNV and CDR2 YYDKDF (reference sequence). The CDR3: CATSTRAPGQGFQFF. The DNA for the CDR3 is TGTGCCACCAGCACACGTGCTCCGGGACAGGGATTCCAGTTCTTC.

The V gene is TRBV20-1, the J gene TRBJ2-7; a weak D match, TRBD1 (6 bases). The CDR3 loop spans 15 amino acids. V lost 2 bases and J lost 0, with 14 bases in between. The germline gives CDR1 DFQATT, CDR2 SNEGSKA (reference sequence). CDR3 loop: CSARNYRESSYEQYF. The CDR3 DNA is TGCAGTGCTAGAAATTACAGGGAGAGCTCCTACGAGCAGTACTTC.

The V and J genes are TRBV7-3 and TRBJ2-6; no definite D call. This CDR3 is built from 15 residues. Germline CDR1 SGHTA, CDR2 FQGTGA. V lost 4 bases and J lost 4, with 11 bases in between. CDR3 protein: CASSYPVSGANVLTF. The CDR3 region has the DNA TGTGCCAGCAGCTACCCGGTATCGGGGGCCAACGTCCTGACTTTC.